Presented here are 30 T cell receptor beta chains from one specimen sequenced in a study of vaccination and CD4 T cells after COVID-19. Oncomine TCR Beta short-read sequencing was applied to DNA from cultured CD4+ T cells. Using its own MiXCR run on the PCR reads, TCRdb lists one record per CDR3 protein. The table lists 9,000 to 10,000 distinct CDR3 sequences, over 45% of them singletons. Indicated treatment: roughly 11-day PBMC culture with coronavirus spike peptide pools or control peptides (ViraFEST assay). These receptors lack a known antigen. Material: CD4+ T cells from blood, cultured in vitro. These receptors were obtained from a human donor who had recovered from COVID-19.

V usage is TRBV28 and J usage is TRBJ1-4; possibly TRBD1 for D (6 bases). Germline V CDR1 and CDR2: MDHEN, SYDVKM. The V end was cut by 2 bases, the J end by 8 bases, with 15 bases between. The CDR3 is made up of 15 amino acids. The CDR3 loop reads CASSLASRDNEKLFF. The CDR3 coding sequence is TGTGCCAGCAGTTTAGCGAGCCGGGACAACGAAAAACTGTTTTTT.

This clonotype was detected only a few times. The chain joins TRBV15 to TRBJ2-5; D perhaps matches TRBD1 (5 bases). This CDR3 has 16 amino acids. V lost 5 bases, J lost 3 bases, and 19 bases lay in between. Germline assignment: CDR1 LNHNV and CDR2 YYDKDF (reference sequence). The CDR3: CATSSLIWGTEETQYF. The CDR3 bases are TGTGCCACCAGCTCACTGATCTGGGGCACCGAAGAGACCCAGTACTTC.

The gene calls are TRBV6-1 and TRBJ1-4; a possible D gene is TRBD1 (5 bases). V was pared by 7 bases and J by 8 bases, with 17 bases between. The V gene's germline CDR1 is MNHNS and CDR2 SASEGT. The CDR3 consists of 14 residues. CDR3 nucleotides: TGTGCCAGCACCCTTTGGGGGGAGGGAGAAAAACTGTTTTTT. Residues: CASTLWGEGEKLFF.

The chain carries TRBV7-3 and TRBJ2-5; 10 bases are shared with TRBD2. This CDR3 contains 16 residues. After removal of 2 bases from V and 2 bases from J, the junction contained 5 bases not matched to a gene. In germline, CDR1 is SGHTA, CDR2 FQGTGA. The CDR3 region is CASSLLSGGGQETQYF. CDR3 bases: TGTGCCAGCAGCTTACTCAGCGGGGGGGGGCAAGAGACCCAGTACTTC.

The chain couples TRBV6-1 to TRBJ1-1; unclear D gene. Germline V gene data show CDR1 as MNHNS and CDR2 as SASEGT. The CDR3 length is 13 residues. V was shortened by 7 bases and J by 2 bases, with 11 bases between the two germline ends. The CDR3 reads CASIRNQNTEAFF. The CDR3 DNA is TGTGCCAGCATACGGAACCAAAACACTGAAGCTTTCTTT.

This clonotype has more than one count but fewer than ten. This chain uses TRBV12-3 or TRBV12-4 with TRBJ2-5, with 12 bases aligning to TRBD2. Losses at the gene ends were 6 bases for V and 2 bases for J; bases not matched to a gene: 1. This CDR3 is 14 amino acids long. Here the CDR3 DNA reads TGTGCCAGCAGCGGACTAGCGGGGCAAGAGACCCAGTACTTC. Amino acids: CASSGLAGQETQYF.

The chain links TRBV6-2 or TRBV6-3 to TRBJ1-6, with D perhaps matching TRBD1 (5 bases). This CDR3 spans 12 amino acids. Germline V gene data show CDR1 as MNHEY and CDR2 as SVGEGT. V dropped 6 bases and J dropped 8 bases, with 8 bases sitting between them. The CDR3 sequence is CASSEGYSPLHF. The CDR3 DNA follows: TGTGCCAGCAGCGAGGGGTATTCACCCCTCCACTTT.

This clonotype has more than one count but fewer than ten. V and J are TRBV10-3 and TRBJ2-5, with D maybe TRBD2 (5 bases). Germline V gene sequence: CDR1 ENHRY, CDR2 SYGVKD. The CDR3 is 14 residues long. The V end was cut by 5 bases, the J end by 2 bases, with 12 bases between. The CDR3 here is CAISQRIPQETQYF. The CDR3 coding sequence is TGTGCCATCAGTCAGCGGATCCCGCAAGAGACCCAGTACTTC.

The chain uses TRBV6-2 or TRBV6-3 and TRBJ1-5, with D unclear. Trimming took off 5 bases at V and 4 bases at J, with 15 bases between the two ends. This CDR3 region has 15 residues. Germline CDR1 MNHEY, CDR2 SVGEGT. The CDR3, as DNA: TGTGCCAGCAGTCCCAGAGTATTTCGGAATCAGCCCCAGCATTTT. Its protein product is CASSPRVFRNQPQHF.

The chain employs TRBV5-4 and TRBJ2-3, with TRBD2 matching 7 bases. Germline V gene sequence: CDR1 SGHNT, CDR2 YYREEE (reference sequence). CDR3 length: 15 residues. V gave up 4 bases and J gave up 4 bases; unmatched junction bases: 9. CDR3 DNA: TGTGCCAGCAGCCCGGGAGGACTAGACCCAGATACGCAGTATTTT. The encoded protein is CASSPGGLDPDTQYF.

This clonotype was recorded a few times. The chain uses TRBV7-2 and TRBJ1-1, with D uncertain. The CDR3 is made up of 12 amino acids. The germline V and J ends were trimmed by 1 base and 8 bases, with 8 bases remaining between them. In germline, CDR1 is SGHTA, CDR2 FQGNSA. This CDR3 is CASSLDRREAFF. The CDR3 nucleotides read TGTGCCAGCAGCTTAGACAGAAGGGAAGCTTTCTTT.

This rearrangement joins TRBV19 to TRBJ1-2; 7 nucleotides align to TRBD1. CDR3 length equals 13 residues. After removal of 8 bases from V and 0 bases from J, the junction contained 3 bases not matched to a gene. The germline V gene encodes CDR1 LNHDA and CDR2 SQIVND (reference sequence). The CDR3 bases are TGTGCCAGTGGGACAGACCCTAACTATGGCTACACCTTC. This sequence encodes CASGTDPNYGYTF.

The chain has TRBV5-8 and TRBJ1-5, with 8 bases aligning to TRBD1. Trimming cost V 5 bases and J 2 bases; bases outside gene matches: 6. Germline V lookup: CDR1 SGHTS, CDR2 YDEGEE. CDR3 length equals 15 residues. CDR3 DNA sequence: TGTGCCAGCAGTACGACAGGGGTCGGCAATCAGCCCCAGCATTTT. It specifies CASSTTGVGNQPQHF.

This chain joins TRBV4-2 and TRBJ2-3; 7 bases map to TRBD2. There are 15 residues in the CDR3. The J segment lost 4 bases and the V segment lost 0 bases, leaving 4 bases of the junction unmatched. The V gene's germline CDR1 is LGHNA and CDR2 YNFKEQ. CDR3 nucleotides: TGTGCCAGCAGCCAAGATGGCGGGGGTGCAGATACGCAGTATTTT. Encoded protein: CASSQDGGGADTQYF.

This clonotype was observed a few times. This chain links TRBV6-1 with TRBJ2-7; 10 bases line up with TRBD1. The CDR3 spans 14 residues. CDR1 MNHNS and CDR2 SASEGT come from the germline V gene. V lost 6 bases to trimming and J lost 5 bases; unmatched junction nucleotides: 7. The DNA for the CDR3 is TGTGCCAGCAGACCGGGACAGGGGTTCGACGAGCAGTACTTC. Protein: CASRPGQGFDEQYF.

This rearrangement joins TRBV30 to TRBJ2-1; TRBD2 matches 7 bases. Germline V gene data show CDR1 as GTSNPN and CDR2 as SVGIG (reference sequence). V was clipped by 8 bases and J by 3 bases; unmatched bases: 10. The CDR3 spans 14 residues. CDR3 nucleotide sequence: TGTGCCGGACGTCGGAGCGGGGTCTACAATGAGCAGTTCTTC. It encodes CAGRRSGVYNEQFF.

The chain has TRBV6-1 and TRBJ2-7; no clear D. The ends were cut back, 2 bases at V and 4 bases at J, with 3 bases in the middle. The germline CDR1 and CDR2 sequences are MNHNS and SASEGT. This CDR3 region has 11 residues. CDR3 sequence: CASSERYEQYF. CDR3 bases: TGTGCCAGCAGTGAAAGGTACGAGCAGTACTTC.

The rearrangement joins TRBV20-1 to TRBJ2-7; 7 nucleotides line up with TRBD1. Germline loops: CDR1 DFQATT, CDR2 SNEGSKA (reference sequence). V lost 4 bases and J lost 8; bases outside the gene matches: 11. CDR3 length: 13 residues. For the CDR3, the DNA is TGCAGTGCTAAAGAAGGGGGCAGGGAGAAGCAGTACTTC. It specifies CSAKEGGREKQYF.

The CDR3 loop reads CASGSSRGSGNSPLHF. CDR3 sequence (DNA): TGTGCTAGTGGTTCAAGCAGGGGGAGTGGTAATTCACCCCTCCACTTT. The rearrangement uses TRBV12-5 and TRBJ1-6; 7 bases are a match to TRBD1. CDR1 is LGHNT, CDR2 FRNRAP, per germline. The V gene end was trimmed by 4 bases and the J gene end by 6 bases; junction bases not matched to a gene: 9. CDR3 size: 16 residues.

As to this clonotype: Germline and junction disagree at one end, which may indicate a read error. The V call is TRBV12-3 or TRBV12-4, the J call TRBJ1-1; D unclear. CDR3 length: 11 amino acids. The CDR3 spells CASSYRVSRVF. Written as DNA, the CDR3 is TGTGCCAGCAGTTACCGCGTGTCAAGAGTCTTT.

The rearrangement uses TRBV9 and TRBJ1-1, with unresolved D. The germline gives CDR1 SGDLS, CDR2 YYNGEE. The CDR3 is 13 residues long. V dropped 0 bases and J dropped 1 base, with 4 bases sitting between them. This CDR3 reads CASSVDENTEAFF. For the CDR3, the DNA is TGTGCCAGCAGCGTAGACGAGAACACTGAAGCTTTCTTT. Complete variable domain (other parts from reference TRBV9 and TRBJ1-1): DSGVTQTPKHLITATGQRVTLRCSPRSGDLSVYWYQQSLDQGLQFLIQYYNGEERAKGNILERFSAQQFPDLHSELNLSSLELGDSALYFCASSVDENTEAFFGQGTRLTVV.

The gene calls are TRBV12-3 or TRBV12-4 and TRBJ2-5; 7 nucleotides align to TRBD1. The CDR3 has 14 amino acids. Unmatched junction bases numbered 2, after V lost 2 bases and J lost 2 bases. CDR3 in amino acids: CASSLWTGQETQYF. CDR3 nucleotide sequence: TGTGCCAGCAGTTTATGGACAGGACAAGAGACCCAGTACTTC.

V is TRBV12-3 or TRBV12-4 and J is TRBJ2-2; D gene uncertain. The length of the CDR3 is 13 residues. V lost 6 bases and J 4 bases, leaving 9 bases between the germline ends. CDR3 amino acids: CASSVFVTGELFF. CDR3 sequence (DNA): TGTGCCAGCAGCGTCTTTGTCACCGGGGAGCTGTTTTTT.

The chain carries TRBV27 and TRBJ2-3; D is perhaps TRBD2 (5 bases). CDR1 and CDR2 (germline): MNHEY, SMNVEV (reference sequence). The ends were cut back, 3 bases at V and 3 bases at J, with 16 bases in the middle. This CDR3 comprises 16 residues. The CDR3 sequence is CASSFRGPRVTDTQYF. CDR3 nucleotides: TGTGCCAGCAGTTTTCGCGGGCCACGAGTGACAGATACGCAGTATTTT.

The chain has TRBV6-5 and TRBJ2-2; D ambiguous. The germline V gene has CDR1 MNHEY and CDR2 SVGAGI. This CDR3 is built from 13 residues. Trimming pared 0 bases from V and 4 bases from J, leaving 3 bases between. This CDR3 reads CASSYSGTGELFF. The CDR3 DNA reads TGTGCCAGCAGTTACTCAGGCACCGGGGAGCTGTTTTTT.

The J gene is TRBJ2-1, the V gene TRBV18; D uncertain. Germline CDR1 reads KGHSH; CDR2 reads LQKENI. The CDR3 sequence is 16 residues long. The V end was cut by 5 bases, the J end by 6 bases, with 20 bases between. The CDR3: CASSSWGSTPVNEQFF. In DNA, the CDR3 is TGTGCCAGCTCAAGCTGGGGTTCAACACCCGTCAATGAGCAGTTCTTC.

The chain joins TRBV10-3 to TRBJ1-1, with D possibly TRBD1 on 5 matching bases. Between the trimmed V and J ends, which lost 7 bases and 4 bases, there was a span of 16 bases. Germline V gives CDR1 ENHRY, CDR2 SYGVKD. The length of the CDR3 is 14 residues. This chain's CDR3 is CAITVGDTRTEAFF. CDR3 DNA: TGTGCCATCACCGTAGGGGATACCCGCACTGAAGCTTTCTTT.

This chain uses TRBV7-2 with TRBJ2-5; perhaps TRBD2 as D (6 bases). The germline CDR1 and CDR2 sequences are SGHTA and FQGNSA. The CDR3 contains 13 residues. V was shortened by 5 bases and J by 5 bases, with 12 bases between the two germline ends. In DNA form, the CDR3 reads TGTGCCAGCAGCCGGGGGTCTTCGGAGACCCAGTACTTC. This codes for CASSRGSSETQYF.

The chain is built from TRBV30 and TRBJ1-2; D gene uncertain. CDR1 GTSNPN and CDR2 SVGIG come from the germline V gene (reference sequence). There are 13 residues in the CDR3. V lost 0 bases and J 4 bases, leaving 9 bases between the germline ends. CDR3 protein: CAWSVAQSYGYTF. DNA for the CDR3: TGTGCCTGGAGTGTAGCACAGAGCTATGGCTACACCTTC.

The V gene is TRBV6-2 or TRBV6-3, the J gene TRBJ1-5; no definite D call. CDR1 is MNHEY, CDR2 SVGEGT, per germline. Between the trimmed V and J ends, which lost 5 bases and 5 bases, there was a span of 7 bases. The CDR3 runs 12 residues. CDR3: CASSEGHQPQHF. Written as DNA, the CDR3 is TGTGCCAGCAGTGAGGGTCATCAGCCCCAGCATTTT.